Listed below are T cell receptor beta chains from one sample, sequenced in a study of identical twins. TCRdb recomputed calls from the 5' RACE reads with MiXCR, one row per CDR3 protein. Here the sample spans 200,000 to 250,000 distinct CDR3 sequences, 6% to 8% being singletons. These data were likewise used in another study, on yellow fever vaccine responses in identical twins.

The sample was CD8+ T cells sorted from blood. The receptors shown here come from a woman aged 18-29 years in good health. Both conserved end residues are part of each CDR3. D genes are given only for firm matches. Rows may omit the clone size; those that give it use once, few, many or a size class.

>TRBJ2-1|TRBD2|TRBV12-3/TRBV12-4|few
TGTGCCAGCAGTTCTATCCAGCGGGAAAATGAGCAGTTCTTC
CASSSIQRENEQFF
>TRBJ1-1|-|TRBV29-1|few
TGCAGCGTTGGGGAGGGATCTGAAGCTTTCTTT
CSVGEGSEAFF
>TRBJ2-7|TRBD1|TRBV5-1|few
TGCGCCAGCAGCCCTCGGACAGGGGACTACGAGCAGTACTTC
CASSPRTGDYEQYF
>TRBJ2-1|TRBD1|TRBV7-2|many
TGTGCCAGCAGCTGGGGGACAGGGGCCTACAATGAGCAGTTCTTC
CASSWGTGAYNEQFF
>TRBJ2-5|TRBD2|TRBV12-3/TRBV12-4|few
TGTGCCAGCAGTTTAGGCGGGGGGGCGGGAGAGACCCAGTACTTC
CASSLGGGAGETQYF
>TRBJ2-7|TRBD1|TRBV24-1|few
TGTGCCACCAGTGGAAAACAGGGGGCGCGGTACGAGCAGTACTTC
CATSGKQGARYEQYF
>TRBJ2-1|TRBD1|TRBV29-1|many
TGCAGCGTTAGGGGGACAGGGGAAAGTAAGTCCTACAATGAGCAGTTCTTC
CSVRGTGESKSYNEQFF
>TRBJ2-5|-|TRBV10-1|few
TGCGCCAGCAGTGAGGATAGGTTGTACGAGACCCAGTACTTC
CASSEDRLYETQYF
>TRBJ2-1|-|TRBV11-2|many
TGTGCCAGCAGCTTAGACCGGAGCTCCTACAATGAGCAGTTCTTC
CASSLDRSSYNEQFF
>TRBJ2-1|-|TRBV6-5|few
TGTGCCAGCAGTTACTCGACAGGACCCTACAATGAGCAGTTCTTC
CASSYSTGPYNEQFF
>TRBJ1-1|-|TRBV29-1|-
TGCAGCGTTACGGACGATATGAACACTGAAGCTTTCTTT
CSVTDDMNTEAFF
>TRBJ2-2|-|TRBV24-1|few
TGTGCCACCAGTCAGGTTTTAACCGGGGAGCTGTTTTTT
CATSQVLTGELFF
>TRBJ1-4|-|TRBV7-6|-
TGTGCCAGCAGCTTATTTCTGGGCGATGAAAAACTGTTTTTT
CASSLFLGDEKLFF
>TRBJ1-1|-|TRBV9|-
TGTGCCAGCAGCGTAAAGGCGGACCCATCGAACACTGAAGCTTTCTTT
CASSVKADPSNTEAFF
>TRBJ2-3|TRBD2|TRBV10-3|-
TGTGCCACGTCTAGCGGGGACCCGACAGATACGCAGTATTTT
CATSSGDPTDTQYF
>TRBJ2-1|-|TRBV29-1|-
TGCAGCGTTGAGGGCGGGACCGCCTACAATGAGCAGTTCTTC
CSVEGGTAYNEQFF
>TRBJ2-1|-|TRBV7-7|-
TGTGCCAGCAGTCGATACCCCCAGGACAATGAGCAGTTCTTC
CASSRYPQDNEQFF
>TRBJ2-7|TRBD2|TRBV28|many
TGTGCCAGCAGTTTATTAGGGACTAGCGGGAGTTACGAGCAGTACTTC
CASSLLGTSGSYEQYF
>TRBJ1-1|TRBD1|TRBV2|few
TGTGCCAGCAGTAGGGGGCTGAGTACTGAAGCTTTCTTT
CASSRGLSTEAFF
>TRBJ1-4|TRBD1|TRBV28|-
TGTGCCAGCAGTCCATACGACAGGGGTGAAAAACTGTTTTTT
CASSPYDRGEKLFF
>TRBJ2-4|-|TRBV11-2|few
TGTGCCAGCAGCCCTAATATAGCTTACCAGGCACTAGCCAAAAACATTCAGTACTTC
CASSPNIAYQALAKNIQYF
>TRBJ2-5|-|TRBV7-6|few
TGTGCCAGCAGCTTAGAGATAGGAGGGCCGGGGGAGACCCAGTACTTC
CASSLEIGGPGETQYF
>TRBJ2-1|-|TRBV4-1|-
TGCGCCAGCAGCCAGGGTTTAGGGGGCAATGAGCAGTTCTTC
CASSQGLGGNEQFF
>TRBJ2-1|TRBD2|TRBV6-2/TRBV6-3|-
TGTGCCAGCAGTTACTCGGCTCCGGGGGGAGGGAATGAGCAGTTCTTC
CASSYSAPGGGNEQFF
>TRBJ2-2|TRBD2|TRBV12-3/TRBV12-4|many
TGTGCCAGCAGTCCCCCTGGACTAGCGAGCACCGGGGAGCTGTTTTTT
CASSPPGLASTGELFF
>TRBJ2-1|-|TRBV2|many
TGTGCCAGCCTGGCAGGGTCCTACAATGAGCAGTTCTTC
CASLAGSYNEQFF
>TRBJ2-2|TRBD1|TRBV5-1|-
TGCGCCAGCAGCTGGTGGGGAACAGGGGGCAGCACCGGGGAGCTGTTTTTT
CASSWWGTGGSTGELFF
>TRBJ1-2|-|TRBV11-2|many
TGTGCCAGCAGCTCCTCAGGACAGAGCTATGGCTACACCTTC
CASSSSGQSYGYTF
>TRBJ2-7|TRBD2|TRBV27|few
TGTGCCAGCAGTATCCGGACTAGCGGGACCTACGAGCAGTACTTC
CASSIRTSGTYEQYF
>TRBJ2-1|-|TRBV4-1|-
TGCGCCAGCAGCCACCGTAGGAGCTCCTACAATGAGCAGTTCTTC
CASSHRRSSYNEQFF
>TRBJ1-5|TRBD1|TRBV5-6|-
TGTGCCAGCAGCTCCGGGACAGGGGGCAATCAGCCCCAGCATTTT
CASSSGTGGNQPQHF
>TRBJ2-1|-|TRBV5-1|-
TGCGCCAGCAGCTTGTTATACGGGAGTGGTGAGCAGTTCTTC
CASSLLYGSGEQFF
>TRBJ2-2|-|TRBV5-1|few
TGCGCCAGCAGGAGGATTCTTGGGGAGCTGTTTTTT
CASRRILGELFF
>TRBJ2-3|-|TRBV12-5|-
TGTGCTAGTGGTTTGGCAGATACGCAGTATTTT
CASGLADTQYF
>TRBJ1-2|-|TRBV24-1|-
TGTGCCACCAGTGCCCCGGGAGCATCACGCTATGGCTACACCTTC
CATSAPGASRYGYTF
>TRBJ2-1|TRBD2|TRBV24-1|few
TGTGCCACCAGTGAGGGACTAGCGTTCTCCAATGAGCAGTTCTTC
CATSEGLAFSNEQFF
>TRBJ1-1|-|TRBV27|few
TGTGCCAGCAGTTTATCCAGGTTCACTGAAGCTTTCTTT
CASSLSRFTEAFF
>TRBJ2-1|TRBD1|TRBV5-1|many
TGCGCCAGCCGGACAGGGGTAGACAATGAGCAGTTCTTC
CASRTGVDNEQFF
>TRBJ2-1|TRBD2|TRBV29-1|-
TGCAGCGTCGAGAGCGGGAGGGCCTACAATGAGCAGTTCTTC
CSVESGRAYNEQFF
>TRBJ1-2|-|TRBV12-3/TRBV12-4|many
TGTGCCAGCAGTTTAAGCAGGACCCCCATCGGGGACTATGGCTACACCTTC
CASSLSRTPIGDYGYTF
>TRBJ1-1|-|TRBV7-9|many
TGTGCCAGCAGCTTGGCCACTTCAGGCACTGAAGCTTTCTTT
CASSLATSGTEAFF
>TRBJ2-1|TRBD2|TRBV12-3/TRBV12-4|few
TGTGCCAGCAGCCCCGGTCTAGCGGGAGGCATCTACAATGAGCAGTTCTTC
CASSPGLAGGIYNEQFF
>TRBJ1-1|TRBD1|TRBV27|many
TGTGCCAGCAGTTTCGGGACAGGGAGTACCGCTTTCTTT
CASSFGTGSTAFF
>TRBJ2-5|-|TRBV15|-
TGTGCCACCAGCAGAGATATTGTTAGGCGGGAGACCCAGTACTTC
CATSRDIVRRETQYF
>TRBJ1-5|TRBD1|TRBV9|few
TGTGCCAGCAGCCCCGGGACAGTCGATCAGCCCCAGCATTTT
CASSPGTVDQPQHF
>TRBJ1-2|TRBD1|TRBV5-5|-
TGTGCCAGCAGCTTGGCGACAGGGAACTATGGCTACACCTTC
CASSLATGNYGYTF
>TRBJ2-7|TRBD2|TRBV27|many
TGTGCCAGCAGTTTTAAAGGACTAGACTCCTACGAGCAGTACTTC
CASSFKGLDSYEQYF
>TRBJ1-1|-|TRBV20-1|-
TGCAGTGCTGCACAGGGTTTTGGGACTGAAGCTTTCTTT
CSAAQGFGTEAFF
>TRBJ1-2|TRBD1|TRBV7-9|few
TGTGCCAGCAGCCCCTCTCCCGGACAGGGTGGCTACACCTTC
CASSPSPGQGGYTF